This TCR beta chain was identified in a study of spatial heterogeneity in lung cancer. CDR1 is SGHTA, CDR2 FQGNSA, per germline. This CDR3 has 14 residues. V shed 6 bases and J shed 0 bases, with 12 bases lying between them. The time point is: sample taken at primary tumor resection. The sequenced material consisted of unsorted whole RNA from tumor, nontumor lung or frozen PBMC. TCRdb re-derived calls from the 5' RACE reads in MiXCR, one entry per CDR3 protein. The table records about 10,000 distinct CDR3 sequences, 6.1% of them present only once. In its sample, this clonotype was seen many times. The origin of this receptor is a male donor with early-stage non-small cell lung cancer. The sample consisted of normal lung tissue next to the tumor, taken at surgery. The V gene is TRBV7-2, the J gene TRBJ2-7, with a weak D call TRBD2 (5 bases). The DNA for the CDR3 is TGTGCCAGCAGACCGGCGGGCAGCTCCTACGAGCAGTACTTC. It yields the protein CASRPAGSSYEQYF.